The source of this TCR beta chain is a study of blood T cell repertoires in COVID-19. Here immunoSEQ multiplex PCR was the method, and the copy in TCRdb shows in-frame clones only, minus some. The sample lists 200,000 to 250,000 clones, approximately 90% seen once, with around 3.2% in the top ten. V was pared by 2 bases and J by 7 bases, with 6 bases of the junction left unmatched. The CDR3 sequence is 15 residues long. The germline CDR1 and CDR2 sequences are SGHNT and YYREEE (reference sequence). This clone occurred once. The sequence derives from a woman in her late teens or twenties in a cohort exposed to, infected with or recovered from COVID-19 (not recorded which). The specimen was PBMCs or T cells enriched from blood (not recorded which). The V and J genes are TRBV5-4 and TRBJ2-1; the match to TRBD2 covers 10 bases. In DNA, the CDR3 is TGTGCCAGCAGCTTTGCTAGCGGGAGAGGGAATGAGCAGTTCTTC. Encoded protein: CASSFASGRGNEQFF.